The 5 T cell receptor beta chains in this list originate from one sample, sequenced in a study of control samples from healthy donors and cancer patients. The method was immunoSEQ multiplex PCR; TCRdb's version includes in-frame clones alone and lacks a portion of them. The data hold some 74,000 clones, with roughly 88% observed a single time. The sample comprised blood. These receptors originate from a woman between 45 and 60 years old in good health.

This sequence joins TRBV6-2 or TRBV6-3 and TRBJ2-3, with 8 bases identical to TRBD2. Germline trimming cut 4 bases from V and 7 bases from J; bases unmatched to any gene: 7. Per germline, CDR1 MNHEY and CDR2 SVGEGT. The CDR3 sequence is 14 residues long. The CDR3 DNA sequence: TGTGCCAGCAGTTCCGGGGGGGCCCTAAATACGCAGTATTTT. It translates to CASSSGGALNTQYF.

This clone showed up just a few times. The chain recombines TRBV7-2 with TRBJ1-5; D perhaps matches TRBD1 (5 bases). V shed 2 bases and J shed 8 bases, with 13 bases lying between them. The CDR3 totals 14 residues. CDR1 and CDR2 (germline): SGHTA, FQGNSA. The CDR3 nucleotides are TGTGCCAGCAGCTTATATCAGGGCTCAAAGCCCCAGCATTTT. Residues: CASSLYQGSKPQHF.

V usage is TRBV24-1 and J usage is TRBJ1-2, with TRBD1 identical over 7 bases. V was pared by 5 bases and J by 4 bases, with 15 bases of the junction left unmatched. Germline loops: CDR1 KGHDR, CDR2 SFDVKD. There are 17 residues in the CDR3. This chain's CDR3 is CATSASGGSGDFYGYTF. Here the CDR3 DNA reads TGTGCCACCAGTGCCTCAGGGGGGTCAGGGGACTTCTATGGCTACACCTTC.

The chain recombines TRBV29-1 with TRBJ2-1; D gene ambiguous. V was pared by 3 bases and J by 0 bases, with 9 bases between. CDR1 SQVTM and CDR2 ANQGSEA come from the germline V gene. CDR3 length: 14 amino acids. CDR3 coding DNA: TGCAGCGTTGAGGTGGGTCTCTCCTACAATGAGCAGTTCTTC. This sequence encodes CSVEVGLSYNEQFF.

The V gene is TRBV5-6, the J gene TRBJ2-2; the D gene could be TRBD1 or TRBD2 (5 bases each). This CDR3 comprises 15 residues. V lost 0 bases and J 4 bases, leaving 10 bases between the germline ends. Germline V gives CDR1 SGHDT, CDR2 YYEEEE. CDR3 sequence reads: CASSLVKGTTGELFF. DNA of the CDR3: TGTGCCAGCAGCTTGGTGAAAGGGACCACCGGGGAGCTGTTTTTT.